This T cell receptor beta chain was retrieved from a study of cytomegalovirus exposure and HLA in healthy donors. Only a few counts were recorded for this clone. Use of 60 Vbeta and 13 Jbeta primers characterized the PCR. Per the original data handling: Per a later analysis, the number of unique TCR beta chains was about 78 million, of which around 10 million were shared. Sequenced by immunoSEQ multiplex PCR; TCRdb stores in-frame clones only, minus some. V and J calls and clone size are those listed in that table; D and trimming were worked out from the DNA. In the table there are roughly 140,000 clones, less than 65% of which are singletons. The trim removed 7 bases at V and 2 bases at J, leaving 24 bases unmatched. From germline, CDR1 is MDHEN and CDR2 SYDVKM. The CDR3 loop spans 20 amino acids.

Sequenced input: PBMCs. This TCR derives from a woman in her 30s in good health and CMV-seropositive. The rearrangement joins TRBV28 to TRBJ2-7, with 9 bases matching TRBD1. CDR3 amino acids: CASMPYPPRDRENIPYEQYF. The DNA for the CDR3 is TGTGCCAGCATGCCCTACCCGCCCCGGGACAGGGAGAACATCCCCTACGAGCAGTACTTC. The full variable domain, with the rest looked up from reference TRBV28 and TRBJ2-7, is DVKVTQSSRYLVKRTGEKVFLECVQDMDHENMFWYRQDPGLGLRLIYFSYDVKMKEKGDIPEGYSVSREKKERFSLILESASTNQTSMYLCASMPYPPRDRENIPYEQYFGPGTRLTVT.